The 10 T cell receptor beta chains given below trace back to one sample, sequenced in a study of blood T cell repertoires in COVID-19. This table comes from immunoSEQ multiplex PCR, and its TCRdb copy is limited to in-frame clones, with some not included. The sample lists 75,000 to 100,000 clones; about 86% were seen once. Sequencing used peripheral blood. The receptors come from a man aged 80 or over with acute or convalescent COVID-19.

This rearrangement joins TRBV28 to TRBJ1-6; maybe TRBD1 (6 bases). The CDR3 has 15 amino acids. Germline CDR1 MDHEN, CDR2 SYDVKM. V lost 4 bases, J lost 5 bases, and 12 bases lay in between. The DNA for the CDR3 is TGTGCCAGCAGTTCCGCGACAGGCAATAATTCACCCCTCCACTTT. Translating gives CASSSATGNNSPLHF.

This chain uses TRBV4-3 with TRBJ2-7, with 9 bases fitting TRBD2. Per germline, CDR1 LGHNA and CDR2 YSLEER. V dropped 1 base and J dropped 1; count of bases not matched to a gene: 2. The CDR3 sequence is 15 residues long. CDR3 in DNA: TGCGCCAGCAGCCAAGCTAGCGGGACTTCCTACGAGCAGTACTTC. Translating gives CASSQASGTSYEQYF.

This chain uses TRBV6-1 with TRBJ2-7, with D tentatively TRBD2 (6 bases). The CDR3 contains 15 residues. V was shortened by 1 base and J by 3 bases, with 13 bases between the two germline ends. CDR1 and CDR2 from the germline V gene are MNHNS and SASEGT. In DNA form, the CDR3 reads TGTGCCAGCAGTGAAGGCGGGGTGGGGCTCTACGAGCAGTACTTC. Translating it yields CASSEGGVGLYEQYF.

This clone was seen once. The gene calls are TRBV29-1 and TRBJ2-7; a possible D gene is TRBD2 (5 bases). V shed 4 bases and J shed 3 bases, with 10 bases lying between them. The CDR3 length is 12 residues. The germline V gene has CDR1 SQVTM and CDR2 ANQGSEA. The CDR3 spells CSVVTRIYEQYF. In DNA, the CDR3 is TGCAGCGTTGTCACTAGGATCTACGAGCAGTACTTC.

A note on this clone: An end of the junction does not agree with germline; a read error may underlie this. The rearrangement uses TRBV7-8 and TRBJ2-1, with D maybe TRBD2 (6 bases). Germline lookup yields CDR1 SGHVS and CDR2 FQNEAQ. The CDR3 has 17 residues. Written as DNA, the CDR3 is TGTGCCAGCAGCCTAGCGCCCAGGCACAGCTCCTACAATGAGCAGTTCTTC. Protein product: CASSLAPRHSSYNEQFF.

The chain uses TRBV5-4 and TRBJ2-2; D uncertain. CDR3 length: 15 residues. Between the trimmed V and J ends, which lost 1 base and 2 bases, there was a span of 9 bases. In germline, CDR1 is SGHNT, CDR2 YYREEE (reference sequence). The CDR3 region has the DNA TGTGCCAGCAGCTTGACGCGGATAAACACCGGGGAGCTGTTTTTT. Protein: CASSLTRINTGELFF.

This chain uses TRBV5-1 with TRBJ2-5; 8 bases map to TRBD1. CDR3 length equals 14 residues. The V and J ends lost 3 bases and 3 bases, in that order; junction bases with no gene match: 4. CDR1 is SGHRS, CDR2 YFSETQ, per germline. The CDR3 loop reads CASSSGTGKETQYF. As DNA, the CDR3 is TGCGCCAGCAGCTCCGGGACAGGAAAAGAGACCCAGTACTTC.

The chain combines TRBV10-3 with TRBJ2-7; a possible D gene is TRBD2 (6 bases). CDR1 and CDR2 (germline): ENHRY, SYGVKD. The CDR3 loop spans 16 amino acids. V lost 3 bases, J lost 0 bases, and 15 bases lay in between. The CDR3 is CAISDRLDKSSYEQYF. In DNA, the CDR3 is TGTGCCATCAGTGATAGACTAGATAAGAGCTCCTACGAGCAGTACTTC.

The table lists this clone with a count of one. V usage is TRBV5-1 and J usage is TRBJ2-5; D gene uncertain. In germline, CDR1 is SGHRS, CDR2 YFSETQ. Trimming took off 2 bases at V and 0 bases at J, with 8 bases between the two ends. The CDR3 is 14 residues long. CDR3 sequence reads: CASSFSSNQETQYF. The CDR3 bases are TGCGCCAGCAGCTTCTCGTCTAACCAAGAGACCCAGTACTTC.

The CDR3 DNA is TGTGCCAGCAGCTTGTCCCCCAGGGGAAAAGAGACCCAGTACTTC. Translated, it gives CASSLSPRGKETQYF. The chain couples TRBV7-2 to TRBJ2-5, with D tentatively TRBD1 (6 bases). This CDR3 region has 15 residues. CDR1 SGHTA and CDR2 FQGNSA come from the germline V gene. V was trimmed by 3 bases and J by 3 bases, leaving 14 bases between them.